Presented here are 31 T cell receptor beta chains from one specimen sequenced in a study of response to subunit inactivated influenza vaccine. MiXCR was run by TCRdb on the RT-PCR reads, yielding one entry per CDR3 protein. The sample has approximately 520,000 distinct CDR3 sequences; about 25% are singletons. This specimen was CD4+ T cells sorted from PBMCs, taken 5 to 6 days after vaccination. These receptors came from a man between 50 and 59 years old who received an inactivated influenza vaccine.

V usage is TRBV28 and J usage is TRBJ2-7; D may correspond to TRBD1 or TRBD2 (6 bases each). Trimming took off 6 bases at V and 2 bases at J, with 23 bases between the two ends. This CDR3 is built from 17 residues. CDR1 and CDR2 from the germline V gene are MDHEN and SYDVKM. Here the CDR3 DNA reads TGTGCCAGCAGCGGGGGACACTGGGATCGATCCGCCTACGAGCAGTACTTC. Residues: CASSGGHWDRSAYEQYF.

The chain has TRBV5-1 and TRBJ1-4; 9 nucleotides agree with TRBD1. This CDR3 has 16 residues. With V trimmed by 4 bases and J by 8 bases, 12 bases remained unmatched. The germline gives CDR1 SGHRS, CDR2 YFSETQ. Written as DNA, the CDR3 is TGCGCCAGCAGCCCACACCAAACCGGGACAGGGGAAAAACTGTTTTTT. Amino acid sequence: CASSPHQTGTGEKLFF.

The CDR3 bases are TGCGCCAGCAGCCACCCTATACGGGGCCCCGTTAACTATGGCTACACCTTC. Protein: CASSHPIRGPVNYGYTF. The chain employs TRBV4-1 and TRBJ1-2, with a tentative D call TRBD1 (5 bases). The CDR3 loop spans 17 amino acids. Germline CDR1 MGHRA, CDR2 YSYEKL. V was cut by 3 bases and J by 1 base, with 18 bases left in between.

This rearrangement joins TRBV6-5 to TRBJ1-3; D not certain. Looked up from germline, CDR1 is MNHEY and CDR2 is SVGAGI. V was pared by 0 bases and J by 1 base, with 7 bases between. This CDR3 is 15 amino acids long. Here the CDR3 reads CASSYSMGSGNTIYF. The CDR3 DNA reads TGTGCCAGCAGTTACTCGATGGGGTCTGGAAACACCATATATTTT.

This clonotype occurred many times. This chain uses TRBV12-3 or TRBV12-4 with TRBJ2-3, with TRBD2 identical over 8 bases. The CDR3 is made up of 14 amino acids. V shed 6 bases, J shed 6 bases, and the junction held 8 bases outside the gene matches. As DNA, the CDR3 is TGTGCCAGCAGCCCAGGACTAGCAGGCGATACGCAGTATTTT. This translates into CASSPGLAGDTQYF.

The table lists this clonotype with a few counts. The chain combines TRBV9 with TRBJ2-7, with D tentatively TRBD1 (5 bases). V lost 3 bases to trimming and J lost 5 bases, with 12 bases between them. Germline V gene lookup returns CDR1 SGDLS and CDR2 YYNGEE. The CDR3 is 13 residues long. Here the CDR3 reads CASSAKTEDEQYF. CDR3 nucleotides: TGTGCCAGCAGCGCGAAGACAGAGGACGAGCAGTACTTC.

A few counts support this clonotype. The V call is TRBV12-3 or TRBV12-4, the J call TRBJ1-1, with D perhaps TRBD1 (6 bases). Trimming stripped 5 bases from V and 0 bases from J, with 16 bases between. The length of the CDR3 is 16 residues. The CDR3 DNA follows: TGTGCCAGCAGTCCCCGAGCGGGACATCTGAACACTGAAGCTTTCTTT. It encodes CASSPRAGHLNTEAFF.

The rearrangement links TRBV27 to TRBJ2-3; 8 positions match TRBD1. The CDR3 has 16 residues. The germline CDR1 and CDR2 sequences are MNHEY and SMNVEV (reference sequence). Germline trimming cut 5 bases from V and 0 bases from J; bases unmatched to any gene: 7. CDR3 DNA: TGTGCCAGCAGTCCGCGGGACAGGACTAGCACAGATACGCAGTATTTT. Its protein product is CASSPRDRTSTDTQYF.

This clonotype was counted between two and nine times. The gene calls are TRBV28 and TRBJ1-1, with D hard to call. Germline V gene data show CDR1 as MDHEN and CDR2 as SYDVKM. V was cut by 6 bases and J by 1 base, with 9 bases left in between. The CDR3 has 13 amino acids. This chain's CDR3 is CASRGSGNTEAFF. CDR3 in DNA: TGTGCCAGCAGGGGTTCCGGGAACACTGAAGCTTTCTTT.

The genes are TRBV12-3 or TRBV12-4 and TRBJ2-7; the match to TRBD2 covers 10 bases. V was pared by 0 bases and J by 5 bases, with 7 bases of the junction left unmatched. CDR3 length equals 16 residues. This CDR3 reads CASSLARLAGEDEQYF. The CDR3 DNA sequence: TGTGCCAGCAGTTTAGCGCGGCTAGCGGGAGAGGACGAGCAGTACTTC.

This clonotype was recorded a few times. This chain joins TRBV20-1 and TRBJ2-7, with 15 bases that match TRBD2. CDR3 length: 17 amino acids. J gave up 4 bases and V 7 bases, and 14 bases lay outside the gene matches. Germline V gene sequence: CDR1 DFQATT, CDR2 SNEGSKA (reference sequence). The CDR3 loop is CSVASGTSGRPLYEQYF. Written as DNA, the CDR3 is TGCAGTGTCGCATCCGGGACTAGCGGGAGGCCTCTTTACGAGCAGTACTTC.

The rearrangement links TRBV10-3 to TRBJ2-5; D may be TRBD1 or TRBD2 (5 bases each). This CDR3 is built from 14 residues. Trimming stripped 4 bases from V and 4 bases from J, with 13 bases between. In germline, CDR1 is ENHRY, CDR2 SYGVKD. For the CDR3, the DNA is TGTGCCATCAGTGGTGGACACCGGGGAGAGACCCAGTACTTC. Amino acid sequence: CAISGGHRGETQYF.

The V call is TRBV28, the J call TRBJ1-4; no reliable D call. The CDR3 runs 13 residues. Trimming took off 7 bases at V and 7 bases at J, with 13 bases between the two ends. CDR1 is MDHEN, CDR2 SYDVKM, per germline. The CDR3 is CASTVRHAEKLFF. The CDR3 DNA is TGTGCCAGCACCGTCCGGCACGCTGAAAAACTGTTTTTT.

This clonotype was found many times. This chain links TRBV5-8 with TRBJ2-3; tentatively, D is TRBD1 or TRBD2 (5 bases each). This CDR3 is 17 amino acids long. With 0 bases removed from V and 2 bases from J, the gap between germline ends came to 16 bases. In germline, CDR1 is SGHTS, CDR2 YDEGEE. The DNA of the CDR3 is TGTGCCAGCAGCTTGGTTGGGGGAGCCCTTAACACAGATACGCAGTATTTT. It translates to CASSLVGGALNTDTQYF.

This clonotype turned up a few times. The V call is TRBV6-1, the J call TRBJ2-3, with D possibly TRBD2 on 6 matching bases. The CDR3 is 14 residues long. The V gene lost 9 bases and the J gene lost 6 bases, with 19 bases spanning the gap. The germline CDR1 and CDR2 sequences are MNHNS and SASEGT. CDR3 DNA sequence: TGTGCCAGTTCAACGGGGGAAAGTTCTGATACGCAGTATTTT. This gives the protein CASSTGESSDTQYF.

The rearrangement uses TRBV7-2 and TRBJ1-4, with TRBD1 matching 10 bases. Losses at the gene ends were 4 bases for V and 5 bases for J; bases not matched to a gene: 1. Germline V gives CDR1 SGHTA, CDR2 FQGNSA. The CDR3 contains 14 residues. The CDR3 coding sequence is TGTGCCAGCAGCTGGACAGGGGGGAATGAAAAACTGTTTTTT. This gives the protein CASSWTGGNEKLFF.

The genes are TRBV5-1 and TRBJ2-1; the match to TRBD1 covers 10 bases. The germline V gene has CDR1 SGHRS and CDR2 YFSETQ. The V and J ends lost 4 bases and 9 bases, in that order; junction bases with no gene match: 10. This CDR3 is 15 amino acids long. CDR3: CASSGGGTGDFEQFF. CDR3 in DNA: TGCGCCAGCAGCGGGGGTGGGACAGGGGATTTTGAGCAGTTCTTC.

This sequence joins TRBV4-3 and TRBJ2-1; a weak D match, TRBD1 (6 bases). Trimming removed 0 bases from V and 6 bases from J, with 12 bases in between. This CDR3 is built from 15 residues. CDR1 is LGHNA, CDR2 YSLEER, per germline. For the CDR3, the DNA is TGCGCCAGCAGCCAAGACAAGGGGGTCCTCAATGAGCAGTTCTTC. As protein: CASSQDKGVLNEQFF.

The sample holds a few counts of this clonotype. The chain uses TRBV3-1 and TRBJ1-1; D gene uncertain. The CDR3 contains 14 residues. Trimming left V 2 bases short and J 2 bases short, with 9 bases between. The germline gives CDR1 LGHDT, CDR2 YNNKEL (reference sequence). CDR3 coding DNA: TGTGCCAGCAGCCAAAATTCAGTAAACACTGAAGCTTTCTTT. This codes for CASSQNSVNTEAFF.

The DNA of the CDR3 is TGCAGCGTTCGACAGGGGGCTGATGAGCAGTTCTTC. Protein sequence: CSVRQGADEQFF. The chain combines TRBV29-1 with TRBJ2-1; 10 bases line up with TRBD1. CDR3 length: 12 amino acids. Trimming removed 5 bases from V and 8 bases from J; junction bases left unmatched: 3. Germline CDR1 is SQVTM and CDR2 is ANQGSEA.

CDR3 loop: CASSFDIYEQYF. Written as DNA, the CDR3 is TGTGCCAGCAGCTTCGACATCTACGAGCAGTACTTC. The V gene is TRBV7-2, the J gene TRBJ2-7; no clear D. This CDR3 is 12 amino acids long. Trimming took off 3 bases at V and 3 bases at J, with 6 bases between the two ends. Germline lookup yields CDR1 SGHTA and CDR2 FQGNSA. The full variable domain, completed using reference TRBV7-2 and TRBJ2-7, is GAGVSQSPSNKVTEKGKDVELRCDPISGHTALYWYRQSLGQGLEFLIYFQGNSAPDKSGLPSDRFSAERTGGSVSTLTIQRTQQEDSAVYLCASSFDIYEQYFGPGTRLTVT.

The genes are TRBV10-3 and TRBJ2-1; D is possibly TRBD2 (6 bases). The V end lost 4 bases, the J end lost 1 base, and 11 bases lay between the germline ends. This CDR3 region has 15 residues. Germline values: CDR1 ENHRY, CDR2 SYGVKD. The CDR3 nucleotides are TGTGCCATCAGTGTCGGAGGGCTTTCCTACAATGAGCAGTTCTTC. Translation: CAISVGGLSYNEQFF.

This clonotype was counted only a few times. The chain employs TRBV7-9 and TRBJ2-3; tentatively, D is TRBD2 (6 bases). The CDR3 runs 16 residues. Trimming left V 5 bases short and J 0 bases short, with 15 bases between. The germline V gene has CDR1 SEHNR and CDR2 FQNEAQ (reference sequence). CDR3 loop: CASSTQASGSTDTQYF. CDR3 nucleotide sequence: TGTGCCAGCAGCACCCAAGCCAGCGGGAGCACAGATACGCAGTATTTT.

This clonotype was picked up a small number of times. This rearrangement joins TRBV12-3 or TRBV12-4 to TRBJ1-1; D is ambiguous. V lost 5 bases to trimming and J lost 1 base, with 11 bases between them. There are 14 residues in the CDR3. CDR3 protein: CASSRTVGNTEAFF. CDR3 nucleotides: TGTGCCAGCAGTCGGACGGTGGGGAACACTGAAGCTTTCTTT.

The gene calls are TRBV6-2 or TRBV6-3 and TRBJ2-2; D may correspond to TRBD1 or TRBD2 (5 bases each). The V gene's germline CDR1 is MNHEY and CDR2 SVGEGT. CDR3 length: 17 residues. V shed 4 bases and J shed 0 bases, with 15 bases lying between them. CDR3 DNA sequence: TGTGCCAGCAGTTGGGGGACCGGGACGGCGAACACCGGGGAGCTGTTTTTT. As protein: CASSWGTGTANTGELFF.

The chain links TRBV11-1 to TRBJ2-7; D uncertain. Germline V lookup: CDR1 SGHAT, CDR2 FQDESV (reference sequence). The V gene lost 5 bases and the J gene lost 4 bases, with 27 bases spanning the gap. The CDR3 sequence is 18 residues long. The CDR3 region has the DNA TGTGCCAGCAGCGGAAAGAGGTGGGCCGTTGGAAAGGGTTACGAGCAGTACTTC. It specifies CASSGKRWAVGKGYEQYF.

The table lists this clonotype with a few counts. This chain connects TRBV29-1 to TRBJ2-5, with 10 bases lining up with TRBD2. The CDR3 totals 14 residues. The V gene's germline CDR1 is SQVTM and CDR2 ANQGSEA. Losses at the gene ends were 4 bases for V and 5 bases for J; bases not matched to a gene: 7. The CDR3, as DNA: TGCAGCGTTGCCTCTAGCGGGAGTCTGGAGACCCAGTACTTC. Translating gives CSVASSGSLETQYF.

V is TRBV9 and J is TRBJ2-2; maybe TRBD2 (5 bases). Germline-derived CDR1 and CDR2 are SGDLS and YYNGEE. The CDR3 extends over 15 amino acids. The V gene lost 1 base and the J gene lost 1 base, with 8 bases spanning the gap. The CDR3 loop is CASSVLGGNTGELFF. CDR3 nucleotides: TGTGCCAGCAGCGTACTCGGAGGGAACACCGGGGAGCTGTTTTTT.

The V and J genes are TRBV7-2 and TRBJ2-6; unclear D gene. Germline V gene lookup returns CDR1 SGHTA and CDR2 FQGNSA. The CDR3 is 17 residues long. The ends were cut back, 5 bases at V and 0 bases at J, with 14 bases in the middle. The CDR3 reads CASSPRAIFSGANVLTF. Written as DNA, the CDR3 is TGTGCCAGCAGCCCACGGGCCATCTTCTCTGGGGCCAACGTCCTGACTTTC.

This clonotype turned up a few times. The CDR3, as DNA: TGTGCCAGCAAATCACAGGGGCCTGAAGCTTTCTTT. Its protein product is CASKSQGPEAFF. The rearrangement joins TRBV6-2 or TRBV6-3 to TRBJ1-1, with 7 positions matching TRBD1. The CDR3 contains 12 residues. Germline-derived CDR1 and CDR2 are MNHEY and SVGEGT. V gave up 7 bases and J gave up 6 bases; unmatched junction bases: 5.

This clonotype was seen a few times. The rearrangement uses TRBV12-3 or TRBV12-4 and TRBJ2-2; 9 nucleotides agree with TRBD1. This CDR3 is 14 amino acids long. Trimming took 3 bases from V and 6 from J; bases not matched to a gene: 2. CDR3 amino acids: CASSFTGGSGELFF. The CDR3 nucleotides are TGTGCCAGCAGTTTTACAGGGGGCTCCGGGGAGCTGTTTTTT.